The 5 T cell receptor beta chains below all came from one sample that was sequenced in a study of shared clonotypes between healthy human individuals. As defined, naive CD8 cells were CD45RO-negative and positively selected for CCR7, with terminally differentiated effector memory CD45RA+ cells excluded. Produced via immunoSEQ multiplex PCR; TCRdb's table is partial and in-frame only. In the table there are approximately 2,200,000 clones, 93% of which are singletons. Sequencing was done on a sample of naive CD8+ T cells from PBMCs. These TCRs come from a young man in good health. Some clones in this sample may be carry-over from other donors' samples.

CDR3 protein: CAISESPPALNTEAFF. DNA of the CDR3: TGTGCCATCAGTGAGTCACCACCGGCCCTGAACACTGAAGCTTTCTTT. This sequence joins TRBV10-3 and TRBJ1-1; D not resolved. This CDR3 is built from 16 residues. Germline CDR1 reads ENHRY; CDR2 reads SYGVKD. V lost 0 bases to trimming and J lost 0 bases, with 11 bases between them.

This clone has only a few counts. The CDR3 bases are TGTGCCAGCGGGGAAAGGGGGAGCACTGAAGCTTTCTTT. Amino acid sequence: CASGERGSTEAFF. The chain has TRBV19 and TRBJ1-1, with D possibly TRBD1 on 6 matching bases. Looked up from germline, CDR1 is LNHDA and CDR2 is SQIVND (reference sequence). The ends were cut back, 9 bases at V and 4 bases at J, with 15 bases in the middle. The CDR3 consists of 13 residues.

The chain links TRBV27 to TRBJ1-2; 7 positions match TRBD1. This CDR3 spans 13 amino acids. V lost 8 bases and J lost 5; bases outside the gene matches: 8. Germline CDR1 and CDR2: MNHEY and SMNVEV (reference sequence). The CDR3: CASGPRGNYGYTF. In nucleotides, the CDR3 is TGTGCCAGCGGACCCAGGGGGAATTATGGCTACACCTTC.

The gene calls are TRBV7-9 and TRBJ1-2, with D unclear. Trimming took off 1 base at V and 3 bases at J, with 12 bases between the two ends. The CDR3 has 15 amino acids. Germline CDR1 reads SEHNR; CDR2 reads FQNEAQ (reference sequence). CDR3 in amino acids: CASSLDSRRHYGYTF. CDR3 nucleotide sequence: TGTGCCAGCAGCTTAGATAGCCGGCGGCACTATGGCTACACCTTC. The full variable domain, completed using reference TRBV7-9 and TRBJ1-2, is DTGVSQNPRHKITKRGQNVTFRCDPISEHNRLYWYRQTLGQGPEFLTYFQNEAQLEKSRLLSDRFSAERPKGSFSTLEIQRTEQGDSAMYLCASSLDSRRHYGYTFGSGTRLTVV.

The V call is TRBV4-1, the J call TRBJ2-3, with D uncertain. The CDR3 loop spans 16 amino acids. Germline-derived CDR1 and CDR2 are MGHRA and YSYEKL. Trimming pared 1 base from V and 1 base from J, leaving 12 bases between. In DNA, the CDR3 is TGCGCCAGCAGCCAAGTATCGATGAGAGGCACAGATACGCAGTATTTT. Residues: CASSQVSMRGTDTQYF.